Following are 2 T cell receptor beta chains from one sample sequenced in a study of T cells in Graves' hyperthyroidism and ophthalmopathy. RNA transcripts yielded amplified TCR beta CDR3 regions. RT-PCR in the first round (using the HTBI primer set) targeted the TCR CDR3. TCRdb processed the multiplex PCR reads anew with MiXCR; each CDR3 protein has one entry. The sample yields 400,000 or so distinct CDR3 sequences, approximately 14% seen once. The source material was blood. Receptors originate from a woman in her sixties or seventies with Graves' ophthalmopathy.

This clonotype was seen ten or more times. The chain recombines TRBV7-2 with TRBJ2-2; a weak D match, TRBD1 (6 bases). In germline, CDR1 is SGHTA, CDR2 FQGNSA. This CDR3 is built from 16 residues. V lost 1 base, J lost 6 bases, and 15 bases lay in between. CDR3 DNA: TGTGCCAGCAGCTTAGGAGGGCCAGGGGAAGCCGGGGAGCTGTTTTTT. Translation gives CASSLGGPGEAGELFF.

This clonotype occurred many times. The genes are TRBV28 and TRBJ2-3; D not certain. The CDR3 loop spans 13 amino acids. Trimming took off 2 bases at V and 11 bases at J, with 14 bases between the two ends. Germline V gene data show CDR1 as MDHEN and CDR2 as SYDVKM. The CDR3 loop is CASSLEAAIRQYF. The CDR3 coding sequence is TGTGCCAGCAGTTTAGAGGCCGCGATTCGGCAGTATTTT.